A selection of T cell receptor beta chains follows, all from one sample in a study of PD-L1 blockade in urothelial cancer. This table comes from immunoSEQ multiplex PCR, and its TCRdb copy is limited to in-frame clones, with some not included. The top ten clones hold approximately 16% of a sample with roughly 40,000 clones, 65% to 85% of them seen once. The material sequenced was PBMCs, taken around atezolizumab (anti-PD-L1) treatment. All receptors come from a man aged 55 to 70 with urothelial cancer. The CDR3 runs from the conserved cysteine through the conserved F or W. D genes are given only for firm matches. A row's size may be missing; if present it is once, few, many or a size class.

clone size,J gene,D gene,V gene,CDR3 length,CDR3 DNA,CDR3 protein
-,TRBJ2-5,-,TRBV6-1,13,TGTGCCAGCAGGAACCAGATTCAAGAGACCCAGTACTTC,CASRNQIQETQYF
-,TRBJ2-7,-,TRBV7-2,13,TGTGCCAGCAGCTTAGCGGGAGTCTACGAGCAGTACTTC,CASSLAGVYEQYF
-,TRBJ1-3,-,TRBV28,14,TGTGCCAGCAGGGACAGCATCTCTGGAAACACCATATATTTT,CASRDSISGNTIYF
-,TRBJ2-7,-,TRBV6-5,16,TGTGCCAGCAGTTCAGAAGCGTACAGGAGCTCCTACGAGCAGTACTTC,CASSSEAYRSSYEQYF
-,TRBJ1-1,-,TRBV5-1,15,TGCGCCAGCAGCTTGGGAGCAGGGGCGAACACTGAAGCTTTCTTT,CASSLGAGANTEAFF
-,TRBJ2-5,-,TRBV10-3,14,TGTGCCACGGAGGGGGCGGGTTCGGGAGAGACCCAGTACTTC,CATEGAGSGETQYF
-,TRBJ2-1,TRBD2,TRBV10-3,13,TGTGCCACAGCGGGGGCCGTGGGGAATGAGCAGTTCTTC,CATAGAVGNEQFF
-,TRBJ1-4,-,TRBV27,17,TGTGCCAGCAGTCCTACAGGTCCGTTGGGGACTAATGAAAAACTGTTTTTT,CASSPTGPLGTNEKLFF
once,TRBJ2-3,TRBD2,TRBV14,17,TGTGCCAGCAGCCCTCGACTAGCGGGGTCAATGACAGATACGCAGTATTTT,CASSPRLAGSMTDTQYF
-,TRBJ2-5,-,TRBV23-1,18,TGCGCCAGCCTGTCCCATCTCAGTTTACAGGACAGTTGGGAGACCCAGTACTTC,CASLSHLSLQDSWETQYF
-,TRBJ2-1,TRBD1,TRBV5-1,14,TGCGCCAGCAGCAACGACAGGGGGCTCAATGAGCAGTTCTTC,CASSNDRGLNEQFF
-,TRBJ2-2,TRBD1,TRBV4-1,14,TGCGCCAGCAGGTGGACAGGGCGTACCGGGGAGCTGTTTTTT,CASRWTGRTGELFF
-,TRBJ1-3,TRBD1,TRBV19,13,TGTGCCAGTACCACAGACAGGGTGCAGACCATATATTTT,CASTTDRVQTIYF
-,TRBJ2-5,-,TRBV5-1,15,TGCGCCAGCAGCTCTGGCTTAACAGGAGTTGAGACCCAGTACTTC,CASSSGLTGVETQYF
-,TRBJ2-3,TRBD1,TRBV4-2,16,TGTGCCAGCAGCCCCCAAGGACAGGACGGTACAGATACGCAGTATTTT,CASSPQGQDGTDTQYF
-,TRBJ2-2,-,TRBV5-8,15,TGTGCCAGCAGCCCCGGGACACTCAACACCGGGGAGCTGTTTTTT,CASSPGTLNTGELFF
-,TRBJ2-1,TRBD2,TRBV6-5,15,TGTGCCAGCAGTCGGACTAGCGGGACCTACAATGAGCAGTTCTTC,CASSRTSGTYNEQFF
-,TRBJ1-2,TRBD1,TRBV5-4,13,TGTGCCAGCAGCTCGACAGGGGGGTATGGCTACACCTTC,CASSSTGGYGYTF
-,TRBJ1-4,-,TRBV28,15,TGTGCCAGCAGTATTACAGGATCTCAGGAGGAAAAACTGTTTTTT,CASSITGSQEEKLFF
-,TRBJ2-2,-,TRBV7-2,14,TGTGCCAGCAGCTTAGCCACGAACACCGGGGAGCTGTTTTTT,CASSLATNTGELFF
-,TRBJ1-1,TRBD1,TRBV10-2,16,TGCGCCAGCAGTGAGTCAGGGGGCGATGGGTACACTGAAGCTTTCTTT,CASSESGGDGYTEAFF
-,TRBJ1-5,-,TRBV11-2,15,TGTGCCAGCAGGACCGCATACAGGGGCAATCAGCCCCAGCATTTT,CASRTAYRGNQPQHF
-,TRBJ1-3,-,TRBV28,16,TGTGCCAGCAGTTTAACAGGGCTCCGGAGTGGAAACACCATATATTTT,CASSLTGLRSGNTIYF
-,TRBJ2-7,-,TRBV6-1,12,TGTGCCTTAAGTTCAGGCGCCCACGAGCAGTACTTC,CALSSGAHEQYF
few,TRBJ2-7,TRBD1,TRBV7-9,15,TGTGCCAGCAGCGGGTGGACAGGATCAGGGGACGAGCAGTACTTC,CASSGWTGSGDEQYF
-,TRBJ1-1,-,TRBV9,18,TGTGCCAGCAGCGGATACGGGGATACAAGGGGGATGAACACTGAAGCTTTCTTT,CASSGYGDTRGMNTEAFF
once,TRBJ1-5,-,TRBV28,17,TGTGCCAGCAGTTCTTTCCGTAGCAGGGGCGGCAATCAGCCCCAGCATTTT,CASSSFRSRGGNQPQHF
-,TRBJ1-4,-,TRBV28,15,TGTGCCAGCAGTTCTGTCGGGACAAATAATGAAAAACTGTTTTTT,CASSSVGTNNEKLFF
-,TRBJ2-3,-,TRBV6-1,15,TGTGCCAGCAGTGAAGTTAGGGGCGTAACAGATACGCAGTATTTT,CASSEVRGVTDTQYF
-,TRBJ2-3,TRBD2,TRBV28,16,TGTGCCAGCAGTTCCCGCGGGACTAGCGTCACAGATACGCAGTATTTT,CASSSRGTSVTDTQYF
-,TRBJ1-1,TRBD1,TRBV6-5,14,TGTGCCAGCAGCAAAGGACAGGCTGTCACTGAAGCTTTCTTT,CASSKGQAVTEAFF
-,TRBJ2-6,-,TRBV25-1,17,TGTGCCAGCAGTGAACACCTTGAGGGGAGGGGGGCCAACGTCCTGACTTTC,CASSEHLEGRGANVLTF
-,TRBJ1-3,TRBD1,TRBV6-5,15,TGTGCCAGCAGCCAGCAGGGACAGGGGACGAACACCATATATTTT,CASSQQGQGTNTIYF
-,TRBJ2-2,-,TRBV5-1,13,TGCGCCAGCAGCTTGACAGTCACCGGGGAGCTGTTTTTT,CASSLTVTGELFF
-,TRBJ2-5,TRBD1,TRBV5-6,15,TGTGCCAGCAGCGTGAGACAGGGGCTTCAAGAGACCCAGTACTTC,CASSVRQGLQETQYF
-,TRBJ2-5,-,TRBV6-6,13,TGTGCCAGCAGTGGACAGATGCAAGAGACCCAGTACTTC,CASSGQMQETQYF
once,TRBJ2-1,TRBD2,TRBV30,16,TGTGCCTGGAGTGCCTCGCCTAGCGGGATTTACAATGAGCAGTTCTTC,CAWSASPSGIYNEQFF
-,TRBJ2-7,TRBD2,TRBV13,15,TGTGCCAGCAGCCCATCGGGACTAGCGGGAGTCGAGCAGTACTTC,CASSPSGLAGVEQYF
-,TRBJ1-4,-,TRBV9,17,TGTGCCAGCAGCGTGAGTTTGGGGGCAGGCGCTAATGAAAAACTGTTTTTT,CASSVSLGAGANEKLFF
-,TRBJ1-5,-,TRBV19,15,TGTGCCAGTAGTATGGACTTTTATAGCAATCAGCCCCAGCATTTT,CASSMDFYSNQPQHF
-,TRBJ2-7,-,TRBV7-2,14,TGTGCCAGCAGCTTAGGCGGGACTTTATACGAGCAGTACTTC,CASSLGGTLYEQYF
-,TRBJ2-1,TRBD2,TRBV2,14,TGTGCCAGCAGTGGCGGACTAGCGGCCCATGAGCAGTTCTTC,CASSGGLAAHEQFF
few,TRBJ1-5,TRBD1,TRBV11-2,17,TGTGCCAGCAGCTGGGGGACAGGGGGTTGGGGCAATCAGCCCCAGCATTTT,CASSWGTGGWGNQPQHF
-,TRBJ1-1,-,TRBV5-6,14,TGTGCCAGCAGCTCGCGGGAGTCTTACACTGAAGCTTTCTTT,CASSSRESYTEAFF
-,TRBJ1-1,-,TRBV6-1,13,TGTGCCAGCAGCCTTTGGAGGAACACTGAAGCTTTCTTT,CASSLWRNTEAFF
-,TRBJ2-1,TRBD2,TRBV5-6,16,TGTGCCAGCAGCCGACGACTAGCGGGGTTTTTGGATGAGCAGTTCTTC,CASSRRLAGFLDEQFF
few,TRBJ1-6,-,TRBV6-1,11,TGTGCCAGCAGTCAAAATTCACCCCTCCACTTT,CASSQNSPLHF
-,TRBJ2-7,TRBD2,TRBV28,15,TGTGCCAGCAGTCGGGGAGCGGGAGGGCCATCCGAGCAGTACTTC,CASSRGAGGPSEQYF
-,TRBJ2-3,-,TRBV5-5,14,TGTGCCAGCAGCGTCAGGATAGCGACAGATACGCAGTATTTT,CASSVRIATDTQYF
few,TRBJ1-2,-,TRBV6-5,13,TGTGCCAGCAGTTACACAGGGACGGATGGCTACACCTTC,CASSYTGTDGYTF
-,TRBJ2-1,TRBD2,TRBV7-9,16,TGTGCCAGCAGTTACCTAGCGGGAGTATCCTACAATGAGCAGTTCTTC,CASSYLAGVSYNEQFF
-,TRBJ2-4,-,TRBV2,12,TGTGCCAGCAGGGCGGATTCAAACATTCAGTACTTC,CASRADSNIQYF
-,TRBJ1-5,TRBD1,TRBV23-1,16,TGCGCCAGCAGTCAACACAGGGGGGAAGGGAAACAGCCCCAGCATTTT,CASSQHRGEGKQPQHF
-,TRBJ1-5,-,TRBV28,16,TGTGCCAGCAGTTTGGACAGAGGGGCTAGCAATCAGCCCCAGCATTTT,CASSLDRGASNQPQHF
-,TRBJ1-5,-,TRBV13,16,TGTGCCAGCAGCTTCCAGGGCCGTGGTAGCAATCAGCCCCAGCATTTT,CASSFQGRGSNQPQHF
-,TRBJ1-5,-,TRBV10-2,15,TGCGCCAGCAGTGGGGGGACGGGACTCAATCAGCCCCAGCATTTT,CASSGGTGLNQPQHF
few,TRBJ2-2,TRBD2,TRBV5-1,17,TGCGCCAGCAGCTTTCTGACTAGCGGGAGTATCACCGGGGAGCTGTTTTTT,CASSFLTSGSITGELFF
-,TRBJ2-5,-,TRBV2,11,TGTGCCAGCCGCACGGTAGAGACCCAGTACTTC,CASRTVETQYF
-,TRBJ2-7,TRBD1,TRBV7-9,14,TGTGCCAGCAGCTTAGAGTGGGACAGGGACGAGCAGTACTTC,CASSLEWDRDEQYF
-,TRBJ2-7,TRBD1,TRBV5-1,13,TGCGCCAGCAGCCGGGACAGGGGGTACGAGCAGTACTTC,CASSRDRGYEQYF